A single sample is the source of the 27 T cell receptor beta chains below, sequenced in a study of CD8 T cells in ankylosing spondylitis. TCRdb reanalysed the 5' RACE reads using MiXCR and keeps one entry per CDR3 protein. This table holds about 100,000 distinct CDR3 sequences, about 24% found once. The sample was synovial fluid, either unsorted or a sorted T cell fraction (not recorded which). These receptors originate from a male donor with ankylosing spondylitis.

This chain connects TRBV12-3 or TRBV12-4 to TRBJ2-3; D gene ambiguous. The CDR3 covers 12 residues. With 6 bases removed from V and 0 bases from J, the gap between germline ends came to 4 bases. The CDR3: CASRYSTDTQYF. CDR3 DNA sequence: TGTGCCAGCAGGTATAGCACAGATACGCAGTATTTT.

This chain connects TRBV20-1 to TRBJ2-2; 10 nucleotides agree with TRBD2. The CDR3 covers 16 residues. V was clipped by 0 bases and J by 7 bases; unmatched bases: 8. CDR1 is DFQATT and CDR2 is SNEGSKA in the germline V gene (reference sequence). The CDR3 loop is CSAREELAGEIGELFF. The CDR3 DNA reads as TGCAGTGCTAGAGAGGAGCTAGCGGGAGAAATCGGGGAGCTGTTTTTT.

J is TRBJ2-6 and V is TRBV11-1, with TRBD1 matching over 8 bases. V lost 5 bases, J lost 4 bases, and 13 bases stayed unmatched. This CDR3 comprises 18 residues. Germline V gene sequence: CDR1 SGHAT, CDR2 FQDESV (reference sequence). DNA for the CDR3: TGTGCCAGCAGCCAGGCTGGACAGGGTTCGGCCGGGGCCAACGTCCTGACTTTC. Protein product: CASSQAGQGSAGANVLTF.

V usage is TRBV6-2 or TRBV6-3 and J usage is TRBJ2-7; the match to TRBD2 covers 11 bases. V lost 5 bases to trimming and J lost 4 bases; unmatched junction nucleotides: 10. This CDR3 has 16 amino acids. In germline, CDR1 is MNHEY, CDR2 SVGEGT. CDR3 amino acids: CASSPRLAGRTYEQYF. The CDR3 region has the DNA TGTGCCAGCAGTCCGCGACTAGCGGGGAGAACTTACGAGCAGTACTTC.

The rearrangement joins TRBV20-1 to TRBJ2-7, with 8 bases aligning to TRBD1. Germline CDR1 is DFQATT and CDR2 is SNEGSKA (reference sequence). This CDR3 comprises 15 residues. With 5 bases clipped from V and 2 bases from J, the junction kept 11 bases outside the gene matches. Here the CDR3 reads CSAGPQGGSPYEQYF. CDR3 bases: TGCAGTGCTGGGCCACAGGGGGGTTCCCCCTACGAGCAGTACTTC.

Judged by abundance, this clonotype is medium-sized. The V gene is TRBV18, the J gene TRBJ2-2, with TRBD2 matching 7 bases. Germline V gene lookup returns CDR1 KGHSH and CDR2 LQKENI. This CDR3 has 15 amino acids. With V trimmed by 4 bases and J by 5 bases, 7 bases remained unmatched. The CDR3 region is CASSQAGLRTGELFF. Written as DNA, the CDR3 is TGTGCCAGCTCACAAGCGGGACTGCGGACCGGGGAGCTGTTTTTT.

The V call is TRBV29-1, the J call TRBJ2-4, with D perhaps matching TRBD2 (6 bases). There are 11 residues in the CDR3. With 4 bases removed from V and 7 bases from J, the gap between germline ends came to 8 bases. Per germline, CDR1 SQVTM and CDR2 ANQGSEA. Here the CDR3 DNA reads TGCAGCGTTGGGAGGGCGAACATTCAGTACTTC. It translates to CSVGRANIQYF.

The V and J genes are TRBV21-1 and TRBJ2-1; the table's D call TRBD1 went unverified against the DNA. TRBV21-1 is assigned pseudogene status. This CDR3 has 19 amino acids. The CDR3 nucleotides read TGTGCCAGCAGCAAAGAGTGCAGTGCCGACAGGGGGATGAACAATGAGCAGTTCTTC. Translation gives CASSKECSADRGMNNEQFF.

To note about this clonotype: Given a much more abundant clone one base away, this may be a read error. The gene calls are TRBV20-1 and TRBJ1-1, with 7 positions matching TRBD1. CDR3 length: 14 amino acids. CDR1 and CDR2 (germline): DFQATT, SNEGSKA (reference sequence). The CDR3 protein is CSARDTGVRTEVFF. CDR3 DNA: TGCAGTGCTAGAGACACAGGGGTTAGGACTGAAGTTTTCTTT.

This chain links TRBV20-1 with TRBJ2-7, with 11 positions matching TRBD2. In germline, CDR1 is DFQATT, CDR2 SNEGSKA (reference sequence). The CDR3 extends over 15 amino acids. V lost 0 bases and J lost 7; bases outside the gene matches: 8. The CDR3 is CSARDPGLAGAEQYF. CDR3 sequence (DNA): TGCAGTGCTAGAGATCCCGGACTAGCGGGTGCGGAGCAGTACTTC.

This chain joins TRBV29-1 and TRBJ2-7; possible D gene TRBD2, 5 bases. Germline V gene sequence: CDR1 SQVTM, CDR2 ANQGSEA. The CDR3 runs to 13 residues. As DNA, the CDR3 is TGCAGTATCTTCGAGCGGAACTCCTACGAGCAGTACTTC. This sequence encodes CSIFERNSYEQYF.

The table lists this clonotype with a few counts. The rearrangement joins TRBV20-1 to TRBJ2-3; 9 nucleotides match TRBD2. The V and J ends lost 5 bases and 6 bases, in that order; junction bases with no gene match: 15. CDR3 size: 16 residues. The V gene's germline CDR1 is DFQATT and CDR2 SNEGSKA (reference sequence). The CDR3 loop reads CSAPDGSSGVGDTQYF. Written as DNA, the CDR3 is TGCAGTGCTCCCGACGGTTCTAGCGGGGTGGGGGATACGCAGTATTTT.

The genes are TRBV7-2 and TRBJ1-2; weak D call: TRBD1 (5 bases). The length of the CDR3 is 14 residues. V shed 2 bases and J shed 2 bases, with 9 bases lying between them. From germline, CDR1 is SGHTA and CDR2 FQGNSA. CDR3 protein: CASSLWGENYGYTF. The CDR3 DNA reads as TGTGCCAGCAGCTTATGGGGGGAAAACTATGGCTACACCTTC.

This clonotype was seen repeatedly, ten times or more. V usage is TRBV11-2 and J usage is TRBJ2-1; 12 bases are shared with TRBD1. The CDR3 is 18 residues long. CDR1 and CDR2 (germline): SGHAT, FQNNGV. J lost 8 bases, V lost 3 bases, and 14 bases had no gene match. The CDR3 region has the DNA TGTGCCAGCAGCTTTCTCGGGACAGGGGGCGTCCGCGGCGATGAGCAGTTCTTC. This gives the protein CASSFLGTGGVRGDEQFF.

V is TRBV7-9 and J is TRBJ1-5; D call uncertain. This CDR3 has 14 residues. The germline gives CDR1 SEHNR, CDR2 FQNEAQ (reference sequence). Trimming cost V 4 bases and J 6 bases, with 13 bases left between them. The CDR3 DNA sequence: TGTGCCAGCAGCTCCTCGGGAGGCGGTCAGCCCCAGCATTTT. Its translation: CASSSSGGGQPQHF.

The table lists this clonotype with a few counts. This chain links TRBV20-1 with TRBJ2-3, with TRBD2 identical over 8 bases. The CDR3 is 16 residues long. V was pared by 2 bases and J by 6 bases, with 13 bases of the junction left unmatched. Per the germline V gene, CDR1 is DFQATT and CDR2 is SNEGSKA (reference sequence). The CDR3 DNA sequence: TGCAGTGCTAGATCGGCTAGCGGGCGTAATTGGGATACGCAGTATTTT. Amino acid sequence: CSARSASGRNWDTQYF.

This clonotype was recorded a few times. The V gene is TRBV6-1, the J gene TRBJ2-7; 8 bases align to TRBD2. Germline CDR1 MNHNS, CDR2 SASEGT. J gave up 5 bases and V 4 bases, and 1 base lay outside the gene matches. CDR3 length equals 12 residues. This CDR3 reads CASSGGLDEQYF. The CDR3 bases are TGTGCCAGCAGTGGGGGACTAGACGAGCAGTACTTC.

This clonotype was seen many times. The chain couples TRBV5-1 to TRBJ1-1; TRBD1 might be the D (6 bases). This CDR3 comprises 14 residues. Germline-derived CDR1 and CDR2 are SGHRS and YFSETQ. Deletions cut 5 bases from V and 7 bases from J, with 18 bases between. The CDR3 region has the DNA TGCGCCAGCAGGTTTGAGGGGGAAAGCGGTGAAGCTTTCTTT. Amino acids: CASRFEGESGEAFF. Drawing the rest from reference TRBV5-1 and TRBJ1-1, the complete variable domain is KAGVTQTPRYLIKTRGQQVTLSCSPISGHRSVSWYQQTPGQGLQFLFEYFSETQRNKGNFPGRFSGRQFSNSRSEMNVSTLELGDSALYLCASRFEGESGEAFFGQGTRLTVV.

The gene calls are TRBV6-1 and TRBJ2-6; D gene unclear. In germline, CDR1 is MNHNS, CDR2 SASEGT. The V and J ends lost 6 bases and 0 bases respectively, with 9 bases between them. This CDR3 has 15 amino acids. The CDR3, as DNA: TGTGCCAGCAGCGACCCTTTCTCTGGGGCCAACGTCCTGACTTTC. Translating it yields CASSDPFSGANVLTF.

This clonotype has a count of ten or more. The chain links TRBV5-6 to TRBJ2-1, with 8 nucleotides matching TRBD2. CDR1 SGHDT and CDR2 YYEEEE come from the germline V gene. This CDR3 comprises 15 residues. J was trimmed by 4 bases and V by 5 bases; bases with no gene match: 8. The CDR3: CASSRAGGDYNEQFF. The CDR3 bases are TGTGCCAGCAGTCGAGCCGGGGGGGATTACAATGAGCAGTTCTTC.

This clonotype was seen more than once but under ten times. V is TRBV12-3 or TRBV12-4 and J is TRBJ1-3; D not resolved. Trimming took off 4 bases at V and 0 bases at J, with 16 bases between the two ends. The CDR3 runs 17 residues. Here the CDR3 reads CASSSRSGLLSGNTIYF. Written as DNA, the CDR3 is TGTGCCAGCAGTTCCCGTTCTGGGCTCCTCTCTGGAAACACCATATATTTT.

V gene TRBV7-2 combines with J gene TRBJ2-1; 8 nucleotides match TRBD2. The J segment lost 5 bases and the V segment lost 3 bases, leaving 6 bases of the junction unmatched. Germline V gene lookup returns CDR1 SGHTA and CDR2 FQGNSA. CDR3 length: 15 residues. DNA for the CDR3: TGTGCCAGCAGCTTTCAGACTAGCGCCCACAATGAGCAGTTCTTC. It codes for CASSFQTSAHNEQFF.

This clonotype was counted many times. This rearrangement joins TRBV7-8 to TRBJ2-3; D possibly corresponds to TRBD2 (6 bases). V was trimmed by 4 bases and J by 3 bases, leaving 14 bases between them. CDR1 and CDR2 (germline): SGHVS, FQNEAQ. The CDR3 length is 15 residues. The CDR3 region has the DNA TGTGCCAGCAGCTCCCCCGGGACTGGAACAGATACGCAGTATTTT. As protein: CASSSPGTGTDTQYF. Looking up the rest from reference TRBV7-8 and TRBJ2-3 gives the full variable domain: GAGVSQSPRYKVAKRGQDVALRCDPISGHVSLFWYQQALGQGPEFLTYFQNEAQLDKSGLPSDRFFAERPEGSVSTLKIQRTQQEDSAVYLCASSSPGTGTDTQYFGPGTRLTVL.

By sample fraction, this clonotype is medium-sized. The CDR3 DNA reads TGTGCCACCAGCACTGGACCGAACACTGAAGCTTTCTTT. Its protein product is CATSTGPNTEAFF. The chain joins TRBV15 to TRBJ1-1, with D hard to call. The CDR3 loop spans 13 amino acids. Germline V lookup: CDR1 LNHNV, CDR2 YYDKDF (reference sequence). Trimming took off 4 bases at V and 1 base at J, with 7 bases between the two ends. Complete variable domain (other parts from reference TRBV15 and TRBJ1-1): DAMVIQNPRYQVTQFGKPVTLSCSQTLNHNVMYWYQQKSSQAPKLLFHYYDKDFNNEADTPDNFQSRRPNTSFCFLDIRSPGLGDTAMYLCATSTGPNTEAFFGQGTRLTVV.

Only a few counts were recorded for this clonotype. The chain is built from TRBV7-6 and TRBJ2-2, with D perhaps matching TRBD1 or TRBD2 (6 bases each). The V gene's germline CDR1 is SGHVS and CDR2 FNYEAQ. V was cut by 1 base and J by 5 bases, with 14 bases left in between. The CDR3 spans 16 residues. The CDR3 protein is CASSLVWGARTGELFF. The CDR3 region has the DNA TGTGCCAGCAGCTTAGTATGGGGGGCGCGGACCGGGGAGCTGTTTTTT. The full variable domain, its missing parts supplied by reference TRBV7-6 and TRBJ2-2, is GAGVSQSPRYKVTKRGQDVALRCDPISGHVSLYWYRQALGQGPEFLTYFNYEAQQDKSGLPNDRFSAERPEGSISTLTIQRTEQRDSAMYRCASSLVWGARTGELFFGEGSRLTVL.

Many counts were recorded for this clonotype. The chain carries TRBV28 and TRBJ2-7; no firm D call. The CDR3 loop spans 14 amino acids. Germline V gene lookup returns CDR1 MDHEN and CDR2 SYDVKM. Trimming shortened V by 5 bases and J by 6 bases, and 17 bases separated the two germline ends. The DNA of the CDR3 is TGTGCCAGCAGTGCCCGATCGCCCTCGAGCGAGCAGTACGTC. It codes for CASSARSPSSEQYV.

A word on this clonotype: A read error may be the cause here, since a much bigger clone is one base away. This chain connects TRBV7-9 to TRBJ1-1; D perhaps matches TRBD1 (6 bases). The CDR3 is made up of 15 amino acids. From germline, CDR1 is SEHNR and CDR2 FQNEAQ (reference sequence). The CDR3 protein is CSSSRLGHMNTEAFF. The CDR3 nucleotides are TGTTCCAGCAGCCGACTGGGACATATGAACACTGAAGCTTTCTTT.